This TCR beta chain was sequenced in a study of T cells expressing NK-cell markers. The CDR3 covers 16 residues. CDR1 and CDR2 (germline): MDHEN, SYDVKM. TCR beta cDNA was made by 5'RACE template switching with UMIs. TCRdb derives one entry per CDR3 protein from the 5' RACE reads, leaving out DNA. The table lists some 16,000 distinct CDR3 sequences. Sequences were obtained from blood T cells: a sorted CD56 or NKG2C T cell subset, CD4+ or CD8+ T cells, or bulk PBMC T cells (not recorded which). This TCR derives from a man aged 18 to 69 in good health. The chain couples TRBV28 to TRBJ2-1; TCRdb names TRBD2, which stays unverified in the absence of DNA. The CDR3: CASSIPPSGEYNEQFF.